Here is one T cell receptor beta chain with its context. Its antigen remains undetermined. No much larger clone exists at a distance of one base, and base qualities are not known. This entry belongs to a study of blood T cell repertoires in COVID-19 (dated by TCRdb to the early 2020s). Regarding the research as a whole: Samples from collaborators originated in the United States, Italy and Spain and spanned both the acute and convalescent phases of COVID-19. The sample metadata nearly always contained a de-identified subject ID, COVID-19 status, age in years and sex. Where available, HLA class I and class II types were obtained from metadata supplied by the sample provider rather than from assay-based typing. The prospective study material was composed of cDNA or gDNA derived from T cells, B-cell-depleted T cells, or PBMCs. The repertoires were released in a freely available public database intended as a resource for research on the immune response to SARS-CoV-2. Subjects who had been exposed to COVID-19, were actively infected with it, or had recovered from it provided the deeply sampled blood TCRbeta repertoires that made up the dataset. The samples were drawn from the first 160 participants of the ongoing ImmuneRACE study and from roughly 1,300 subjects provided by 6 global collaborators. The full study reports these points: Clinical and demographic metadata were provided uncurated, with the amount varying by source and participant.

From V the trimming removes 0 bases and from J it removes 3 bases, while the gene matches leave 4 bases of the junction unaccounted for. The germline V gene sets CDR1 to SGHRS and CDR2 to YFSETQ. From the cysteine through the phenylalanine, the CDR3 covers 16 amino acids. CDR3 DNA is the only sequence kept; it has 48 bases, read in frame from the first base. TCRbeta CDR3 regions were amplified from genomic DNA by means of the immunoSEQ Assay, a bias-controlled multiplex PCR. In the original analysis: Nucleated cell counts per sample were estimated from amplification of reference gene primers within the assay. To quantify the absolute abundance of each unique TCRbeta CDR3 rearrangement, sequence reads were collapsed and filtered. For each sample, productive Simpson clonality was calculated by taking the square root of Simpson's diversity index across productive rearrangements. TCRdb took this table from immuneACCESS and kept in-frame rearrangements with V and J called. Such tables lack part of the clones; where checked against another copy, unresolved V genes explain under half of the gap, and the rest is unexplained. V, J and clone size are those of that table, while D and trimming were read from the DNA. The sample profile shows 28,000 or so clones; about 91% of them were found once. The ten largest clones add up to around 17% of the sample.

The collaborating institutions used their own protocols to collect whole blood in K2EDTA tubes. For TCRbeta analysis, collaborators shipped samples in one of three forms: frozen whole blood, isolated PBMCs, or DNA extracted from either of those sample types. Sequencing was done on a sample of peripheral blood. Recombination linked TRBV5-1 to TRBJ2-1, and 9 junctional nucleotides match TRBD2. This TCR derives from a human donor with active COVID-19. The donor label of this sample is uncertain. The DNA is as follows: TGCGCCAGCAGCTTGGGGTGGACTAGCGTCTACAATGAGCAGTTCTTC. This codes for CASSLGWTSVYNEQFF. With the portions outside the CDR3 filled from the reference TRBV5-1 and TRBJ2-1 genes, the complete variable region becomes KAGVTQTPRYLIKTRGQQVTLSCSPISGHRSVSWYQQTPGQGLQFLFEYFSETQRNKGNFPGRFSGRQFSNSRSEMNVSTLELGDSALYLCASSLGWTSVYNEQFFGPGTRLTVL.